The 9 T cell receptor beta chains below all came from one sample that was sequenced in a study of control samples from healthy donors and cancer patients. Here immunoSEQ multiplex PCR was the method, and the copy in TCRdb shows in-frame clones only, minus some. The sample shows 120,000 or so clones, around 90% of them seen only once. Sequenced sample: blood. These receptors originate from a man between 18 and 35 years old in good health.

The genes are TRBV18 and TRBJ2-2; D remains unclear. This CDR3 comprises 13 residues. Germline V gene data show CDR1 as KGHSH and CDR2 as LQKENI. V shed 3 bases and J shed 7 bases, with 9 bases lying between them. The CDR3 bases are TGTGCCAGCTCACCCTGGGATGACGGGGAGCTGTTTTTT. Translated, it gives CASSPWDDGELFF.

The J gene is TRBJ1-4, the V gene TRBV2; D possibly corresponds to TRBD1 (5 bases). Germline V gives CDR1 SNHLY, CDR2 FYNNEI. The length of the CDR3 is 14 residues. Trimming cost V 8 bases and J 1 base, with 11 bases left between them. In DNA form, the CDR3 reads TGTGCCAGCTCAAAGACAGAAACTAATGAAAAACTGTTTTTT. It codes for CASSKTETNEKLFF.

V usage is TRBV7-9 and J usage is TRBJ2-7; D remains unclear. V lost 3 bases, J lost 6 bases, and 6 bases lay in between. Germline CDR1 and CDR2: SEHNR and FQNEAQ (reference sequence). The CDR3 consists of 11 residues. The CDR3 sequence: CASSFISEQYF. The CDR3 bases are TGTGCCAGCAGCTTTATATCCGAGCAGTACTTC.

The rearrangement uses TRBV6-1 and TRBJ1-5; TRBD1 matches 7 bases. The germline V gene encodes CDR1 MNHNS and CDR2 SASEGT. The ends lost 3 bases at V and 6 bases at J; junction bases unmatched: 5. CDR3 length equals 14 residues. The DNA for the CDR3 is TGTGCCAGCAGTGAGCAGGGGGTGGGTCAGCCCCAGCATTTT. This gives the protein CASSEQGVGQPQHF.

This clone was observed once. The genes are TRBV11-3 and TRBJ2-3; D is perhaps TRBD1 (6 bases). V was pared by 2 bases and J by 8 bases, with 14 bases between. The CDR3 is 14 residues long. The germline gives CDR1 SGHNT, CDR2 YENEEA. The CDR3 spells CASSLTGPGATQYF. DNA of the CDR3: TGTGCCAGCAGCTTAACCGGGCCAGGGGCTACGCAGTATTTT.

The CDR3 is CAWRAGAETQYF. In DNA form, the CDR3 reads TGTGCCTGGAGAGCCGGGGCAGAGACCCAGTACTTC. The rearrangement links TRBV30 to TRBJ2-5; tentatively, D is TRBD1 or TRBD2 (5 bases each). Trimming pared 3 bases from V and 4 bases from J, leaving 9 bases between. Germline V gene data show CDR1 as GTSNPN and CDR2 as SVGIG (reference sequence). The CDR3 spans 12 residues.

DNA of the CDR3: TGTGCCAGCAGCCTGGATTCGGGTAGCCCTACGCAGTATTTT. Translating gives CASSLDSGSPTQYF. The chain couples TRBV7-2 to TRBJ2-3; D not certain. Germline CDR1 and CDR2: SGHTA and FQGNSA. The V and J ends lost 5 bases and 8 bases respectively, with 17 bases between them. The CDR3 has 14 amino acids.

CDR3 region: CATSDPLAGTLHEQFF. The CDR3 region has the DNA TGTGCCACCAGTGACCCTCTAGCGGGAACCCTCCATGAGCAGTTCTTC. The chain carries TRBV24-1 and TRBJ2-1; the match to TRBD2 covers 9 bases. After removal of 4 bases from V and 8 bases from J, the junction contained 11 bases not matched to a gene. The CDR3 spans 16 residues. Germline V gene data show CDR1 as KGHDR and CDR2 as SFDVKD.

The CDR3 DNA is TGTGCCAGCAGACCGGACGGCAAGGGCTACACCTTC. It translates to CASRPDGKGYTF. The chain uses TRBV28 and TRBJ1-2; no clear D. The CDR3 covers 12 residues. The V and J ends lost 6 bases and 8 bases respectively, with 13 bases between them. CDR1 and CDR2 (germline): MDHEN, SYDVKM.